This TCR beta chain originates from a study of beta chain features in type 1 diabetes. Study findings and constraints: TCRB CDR3s were moderately but significantly shorter in Type 1 diabetes patients in all four CD4+ subsets. The analysis here could not establish whether HLA type shapes TCRB rearrangement. A closer apparent resemblance between naive, central memory and Treg TCRB repertoires was seen in patients than in healthy donors.

Over 95% purity was reached by all sorted populations. Every bit of the isolated RNA underwent reverse transcription, so sequencing read expressed TCRB transcripts. TCRdb keeps only in-frame clones here, not all; method: immunoSEQ multiplex PCR. This sample has a few hundred thousand clones, with around a fifth found just once. Remarks on this clone: Its antigen is undetermined.

Sequences were obtained from naive CD4+ T cells from blood. This TCR was sampled from a woman younger than 35 in good health.

The chain's CDR3 is CASGEQETQYF. Written as DNA, the CDR3 is TGCGCCAGCGGAGAGCAAGAGACCCAGTACTTC. The J gene is TRBJ2-5, the V gene TRBV5-1; D ambiguous. CDR1 and CDR2 from the germline V gene are SGHRS and YFSETQ. With 7 bases removed from V and 2 bases from J, the gap between germline ends came to 6 bases. This CDR3 comprises 11 residues.